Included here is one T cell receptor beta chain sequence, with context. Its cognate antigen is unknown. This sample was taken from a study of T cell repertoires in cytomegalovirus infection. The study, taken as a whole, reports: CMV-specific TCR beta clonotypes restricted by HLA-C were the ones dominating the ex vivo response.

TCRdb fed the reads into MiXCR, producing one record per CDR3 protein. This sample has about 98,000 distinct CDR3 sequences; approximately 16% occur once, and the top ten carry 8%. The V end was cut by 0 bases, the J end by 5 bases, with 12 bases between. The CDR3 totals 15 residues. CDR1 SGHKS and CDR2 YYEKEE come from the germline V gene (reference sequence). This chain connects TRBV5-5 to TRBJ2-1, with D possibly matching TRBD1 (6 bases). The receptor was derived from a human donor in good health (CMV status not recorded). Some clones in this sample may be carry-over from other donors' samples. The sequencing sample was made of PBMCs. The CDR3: CASSLGQGSDNEQFF. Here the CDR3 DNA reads TGTGCCAGCAGCTTGGGGCAGGGGTCGGACAATGAGCAGTTCTTC. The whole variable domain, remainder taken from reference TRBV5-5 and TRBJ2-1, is DAGVTQSPTHLIKTRGQQVTLRCSPISGHKSVSWYQQVLGQGPQFIFQYYEKEERGRGNFPDRFSARQFPNYSSELNVNALLLGDSALYLCASSLGQGSDNEQFFGPGTRLTVL.